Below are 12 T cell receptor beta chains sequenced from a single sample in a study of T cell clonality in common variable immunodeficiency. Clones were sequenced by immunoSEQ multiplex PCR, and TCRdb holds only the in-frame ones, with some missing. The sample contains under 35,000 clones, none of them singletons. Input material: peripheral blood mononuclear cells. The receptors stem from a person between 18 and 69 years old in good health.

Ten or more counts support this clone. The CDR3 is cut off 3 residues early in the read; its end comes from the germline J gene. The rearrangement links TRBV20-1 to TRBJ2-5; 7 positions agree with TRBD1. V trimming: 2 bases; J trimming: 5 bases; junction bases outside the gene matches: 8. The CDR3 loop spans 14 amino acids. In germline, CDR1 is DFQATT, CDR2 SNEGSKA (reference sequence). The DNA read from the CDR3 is TGCAGTGCTAGAATGCACAGGGGAGTGGAGACC. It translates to CSARMHRGVET. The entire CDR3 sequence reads CSARMHRGVETQYF.

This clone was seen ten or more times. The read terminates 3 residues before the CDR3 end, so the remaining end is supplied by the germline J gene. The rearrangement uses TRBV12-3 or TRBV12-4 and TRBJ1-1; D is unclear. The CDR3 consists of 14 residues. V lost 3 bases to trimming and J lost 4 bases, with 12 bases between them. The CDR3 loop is CASSFKQLGTEAFF. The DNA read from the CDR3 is TGTGCCAGCAGTTTCAAACAGCTGGGCACTGAA.

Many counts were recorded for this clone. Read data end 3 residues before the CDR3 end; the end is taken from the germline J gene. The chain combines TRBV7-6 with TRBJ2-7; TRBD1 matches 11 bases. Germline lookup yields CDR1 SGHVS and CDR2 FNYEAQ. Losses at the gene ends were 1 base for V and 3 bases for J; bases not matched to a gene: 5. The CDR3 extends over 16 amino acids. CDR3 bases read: TGTGCCAGCAGCTTAGGGGGGGGGACAGGGGGCTACGAG. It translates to CASSLGGGTGGYE. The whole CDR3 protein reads CASSLGGGTGGYEQYF.

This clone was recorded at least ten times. CDR3 bases read: TGTGCCAGCAGCCGGTCACAGGGGGCAAACACTGAA. It yields the protein CASSRSQGANTE. The CDR3 in its entirety is CASSRSQGANTEAFF. The chain is built from TRBV14 and TRBJ1-1; 9 positions match TRBD1. The read terminates 3 residues ahead of where the CDR3 ends, so the germline J gene completes it. With V trimmed by 4 bases and J by 2 bases, 5 bases remained unmatched. The germline CDR1 and CDR2 sequences are SGHDN and FVKESK. The CDR3 is made up of 15 amino acids.

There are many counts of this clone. The CDR3 loop is CASSLAAGAGTDTQYF. Incomplete CDR3 DNA: TGTGCCAGCAGCTTGGCCGCGGGGGCCGGCACAGATACG. The rearrangement joins TRBV5-4 to TRBJ2-3, with D perhaps matching TRBD2 (7 bases). The CDR3 extends 3 residues past the end of the read, so its final part is completed from the germline J gene. Looked up from germline, CDR1 is SGHNT and CDR2 is YYREEE (reference sequence). The CDR3 has 16 amino acids. The V end lost 0 bases, the J end lost 1 base, and 12 bases lay between the germline ends.

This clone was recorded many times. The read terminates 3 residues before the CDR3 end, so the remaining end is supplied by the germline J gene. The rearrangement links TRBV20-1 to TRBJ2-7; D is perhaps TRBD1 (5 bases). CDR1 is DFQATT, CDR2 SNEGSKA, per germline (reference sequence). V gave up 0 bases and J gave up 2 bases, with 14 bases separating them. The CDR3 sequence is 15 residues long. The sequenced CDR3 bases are TGCAGTGCTAGAGATCAGGGCCAGGTTACCTACGAG. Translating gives CSARDQGQVTYE. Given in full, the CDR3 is CSARDQGQVTYEQYF.

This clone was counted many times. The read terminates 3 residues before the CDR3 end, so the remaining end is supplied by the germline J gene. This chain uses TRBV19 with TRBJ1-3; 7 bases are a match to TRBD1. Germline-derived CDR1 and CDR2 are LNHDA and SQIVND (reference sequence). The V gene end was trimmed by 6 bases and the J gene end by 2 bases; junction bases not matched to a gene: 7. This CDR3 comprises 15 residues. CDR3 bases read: TGTGCCAGTAGCCTATCCGGGACAGCTGGAAACACC. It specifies CASSLSGTAGNT. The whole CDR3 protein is CASSLSGTAGNTIYF.

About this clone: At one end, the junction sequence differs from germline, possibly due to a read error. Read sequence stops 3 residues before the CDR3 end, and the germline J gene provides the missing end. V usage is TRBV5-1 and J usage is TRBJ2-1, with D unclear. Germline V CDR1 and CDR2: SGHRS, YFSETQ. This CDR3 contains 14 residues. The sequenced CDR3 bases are TGCGCCAGCAGCTTGGGGCTAGTCTACTATGAG. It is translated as CASSLGLVYYE. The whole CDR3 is CASSLGLVYYEQFF.

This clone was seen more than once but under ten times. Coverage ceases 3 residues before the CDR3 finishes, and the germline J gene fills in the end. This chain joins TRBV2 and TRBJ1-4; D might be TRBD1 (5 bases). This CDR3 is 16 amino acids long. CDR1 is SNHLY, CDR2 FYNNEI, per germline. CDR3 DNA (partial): TGTGCCAGCAGTCTCGGGGGTAGCTCCTATAATTCACCA. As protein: CASSLGGSSYNSP. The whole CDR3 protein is CASSLGGSSYNSPLFF.

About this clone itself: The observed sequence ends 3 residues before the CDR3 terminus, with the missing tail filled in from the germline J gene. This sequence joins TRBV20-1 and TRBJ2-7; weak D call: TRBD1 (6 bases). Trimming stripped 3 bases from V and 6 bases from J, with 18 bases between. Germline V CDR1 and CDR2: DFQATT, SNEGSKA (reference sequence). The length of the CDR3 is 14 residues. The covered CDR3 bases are TGCAGTGCTAGCCCAGGGGTGCGTACGGGCGAG. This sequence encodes CSASPGVRTGE. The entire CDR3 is CSASPGVRTGEQYF.

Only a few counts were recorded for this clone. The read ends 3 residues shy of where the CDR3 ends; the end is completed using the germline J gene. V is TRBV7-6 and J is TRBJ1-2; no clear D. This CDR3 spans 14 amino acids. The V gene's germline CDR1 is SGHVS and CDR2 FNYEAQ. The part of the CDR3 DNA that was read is TGTGCCAGCAGCTTTGGCGGGTCCTACAATGAC. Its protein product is CASSFGGSYND. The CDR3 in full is CASSFGGSYNDYTF. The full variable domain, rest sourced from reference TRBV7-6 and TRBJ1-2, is GAGVSQSPRYKVTKRGQDVALRCDPISGHVSLYWYRQALGQGPEFLTYFNYEAQQDKSGLPNDRFSAERPEGSISTLTIQRTEQRDSAMYRCASSFGGSYNDYTFGSGTRLTVV.

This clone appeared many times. CDR3 loop: CSARDPGTGDQPQHF. CDR3 DNA (partial): TGCAGTGCTAGAGACCCCGGGACAGGGGATCAGCCC. The J gene is TRBJ1-5, the V gene TRBV20-1, with 10 nucleotides matching TRBD1. The read ends 3 residues early relative to the CDR3; the germline J gene fills the gap. This CDR3 is 15 amino acids long. V dropped 0 bases and J dropped 5; count of bases not matched to a gene: 4. The germline CDR1 and CDR2 sequences are DFQATT and SNEGSKA (reference sequence).